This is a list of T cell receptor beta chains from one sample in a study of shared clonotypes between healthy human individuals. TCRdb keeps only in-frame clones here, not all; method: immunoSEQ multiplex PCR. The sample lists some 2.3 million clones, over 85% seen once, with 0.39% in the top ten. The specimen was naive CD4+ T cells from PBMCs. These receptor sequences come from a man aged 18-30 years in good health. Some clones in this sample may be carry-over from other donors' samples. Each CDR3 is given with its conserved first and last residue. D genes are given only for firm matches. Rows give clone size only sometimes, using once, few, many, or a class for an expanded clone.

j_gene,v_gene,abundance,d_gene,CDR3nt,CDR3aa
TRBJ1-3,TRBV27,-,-,TGTGCCAGCAGTTTACGGGACACGGCAGGAGCTACCATATATTTT,CASSLRDTAGATIYF
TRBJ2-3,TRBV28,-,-,TGTGCCAGCAGTTCCCCAGGGCACGGAACAGATACGCAGTATTTT,CASSSPGHGTDTQYF
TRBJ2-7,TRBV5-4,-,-,TGTGCCAGCAGCCGACCAACGAGCTCCTACGAGCAGTACTTC,CASSRPTSSYEQYF
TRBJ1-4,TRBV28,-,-,TGTGCCAGCAGTTTAGGTAGCAGGGCTGGTGAAAAACTGTTTTTT,CASSLGSRAGEKLFF
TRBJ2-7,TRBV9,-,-,TGTGCCAGCAGCGTAGCTCACGGGGGTCCCCCCTACGAGCAGTACTTC,CASSVAHGGPPYEQYF
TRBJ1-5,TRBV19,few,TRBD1,TGTGCCAGTGGGACAGGGGATAATCAGCCCCAGCATTTT,CASGTGDNQPQHF
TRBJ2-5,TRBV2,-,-,TGTGCCAGCAATACTAGTCCTTCTGAGACCCAGTACTTC,CASNTSPSETQYF
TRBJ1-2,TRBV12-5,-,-,TGTGCTAGTGGTTGGGGACTCCTAGGGGCCTATGGCTACACCTTC,CASGWGLLGAYGYTF
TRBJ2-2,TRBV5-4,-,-,TGTGCCAGCAGCTTGCCCGGGAGAGGCGTGGGCGGGGAGCTGTTTTTT,CASSLPGRGVGGELFF
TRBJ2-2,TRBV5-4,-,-,TGTGCCAGCAGCTTGGGTCCGAACACCGGGGAGCTGTTTTTT,CASSLGPNTGELFF
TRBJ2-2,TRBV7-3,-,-,TGTGCCAGCAGTCTCTTTGGAGCAGACACCGGGGAGCTGTTTTTT,CASSLFGADTGELFF
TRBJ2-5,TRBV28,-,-,TGTGCCAGCGACACTCTCCGGGGCCCTACCCGGCGAGAGACCCAGTACTTC,CASDTLRGPTRRETQYF
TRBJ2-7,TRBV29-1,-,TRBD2,TGCAGCGTTGGTCGACTAGCGGGAGTTGGCTACGAGCAGTACTTC,CSVGRLAGVGYEQYF
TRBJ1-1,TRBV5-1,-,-,TGCGCCAGCAGCGTCCAGGATCAACGCGGGGGCGTCCGTAGAGAGAACACTGAAGCTTTCTTT,CASSVQDQRGGVRRENTEAFF
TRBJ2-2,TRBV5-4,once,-,TGTGCCAGCAGCTTCCCCGCCAAAACCCAGGCCGGGGAGCTGTTTTTT,CASSFPAKTQAGELFF
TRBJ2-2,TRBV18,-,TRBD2,TGTGCCAGCTCATCTAGCGGGGGAAGGAACACCGGGGAGCTGTTTTTT,CASSSSGGRNTGELFF
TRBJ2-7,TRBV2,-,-,TGTGCCAGCAGTGAGACCGGGGCGTCCAGGGAGCAGTACTTC,CASSETGASREQYF
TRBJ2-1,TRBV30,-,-,TGTGCCTGGAAACCGACAGGTGACGACGACAATGAGCAGTTCTTC,CAWKPTGDDDNEQFF